Sequencing of this T cell receptor (beta chain) was carried out in a study of naive CD8 T cells in extremely preterm neonates. Study-wide results and caveats: Preterm CDR3s were shorter than older groups', with fewer N additions and less trimming.

Profiling relied on immunoSEQ multiplex PCR, and the TCRdb table lists in-frame clones only, not all of them. The table has tens of thousands of clones, more than 70% seen once. Germline CDR1 reads SGHRS; CDR2 reads YFSETQ. V gave up 1 base and J gave up 4 bases, with 10 bases separating them. The CDR3 length is 14 residues. Preterm samples came from extremely preterm deliveries at roughly 22-29 weeks. For this clone: Its antigen is as yet unknown.

Sequencing was done on a sample of naive CD8+ T cells from cord blood. The chain combines TRBV5-1 with TRBJ2-3; D is possibly TRBD2 (5 bases). This receptor was taken from a boy who was born preterm. CDR3 sequence reads: CASSLRRGPDTQYF. CDR3 nucleotides: TGCGCCAGCAGCTTGCGCCGGGGTCCAGATACGCAGTATTTT.